This T cell receptor (beta chain) was sequenced for a study of technical replicates of blood from a few donors. Generated by immunoSEQ multiplex PCR, the TCRdb table keeps only in-frame clones and is missing some. The sample includes 65,000 to 90,000 clones, around 93% seen only once; the top ten take 0.2% to 0.3%. The V and J ends lost 4 bases and 5 bases, in that order; junction bases with no gene match: 10. This CDR3 contains 15 residues. Germline V CDR1 and CDR2: LGHNA, YNFKEQ. The chain uses TRBV4-2 and TRBJ2-7; 8 bases match TRBD2. The specimen sequenced was T cells isolated from PBMCs. This receptor was obtained from a human donor in good health. CDR3 sequence: CASSRRTSNFDEQYF. DNA for the CDR3: TGTGCCAGCAGCCGCCGGACTAGCAACTTTGACGAGCAGTACTTC.